This T cell receptor beta chain stems from a study of T cell responses to AZD1222 COVID-19 vaccine. The wider study: Second doses at about 4 or about 12 weeks were pooled.

Findings and caveats of the study: Nearly half of spike-specific TCRs reportedly target unmutated variant regions. After two AZD1222 doses, spike-specific TCR breadth and depth rose versus day 0.

Using immunoSEQ multiplex PCR, the repertoire was profiled, and TCRdb retains in-frame clones only, with some absent. The data hold some 100,000 clones, with around nine tenths observed a single time. Details on this clone: Antigen unknown.

Germline lookup yields CDR1 SGHRS and CDR2 YFSETQ. With 0 bases clipped from V and 3 bases from J, the junction kept 13 bases outside the gene matches. This CDR3 is built from 19 residues. This chain uses TRBV5-1 with TRBJ2-4; 9 positions match TRBD2. The sample here was peripheral blood, taken on day 0 of AZD1222 vaccination. The TCR comes from an adult in good health. CDR3 bases: TGCGCCAGCAGCTTGGTAGCCAGCGGGGGGATAGGGGTCAAAAACATTCAGTACTTC. Translated: CASSLVASGGIGVKNIQYF. The full variable domain, with the rest looked up from reference TRBV5-1 and TRBJ2-4, is KAGVTQTPRYLIKTRGQQVTLSCSPISGHRSVSWYQQTPGQGLQFLFEYFSETQRNKGNFPGRFSGRQFSNSRSEMNVSTLELGDSALYLCASSLVASGGIGVKNIQYFGAGTRLSVL.